The 18 T cell receptor beta chains below were found in one sample sequenced in a study of cytomegalovirus exposure and HLA in healthy donors. Vbeta (60) and Jbeta (13) primers were used in the PCR. The table came from immunoSEQ multiplex PCR; TCRdb's copy has only in-frame clones and leaves some out. In the table there are 150,000 to 160,000 clones, over 65% of which are singletons. Sequenced input: PBMCs. The receptors here all came from a man younger than 45 in good health and CMV-seronegative.

This chain connects TRBV19 to TRBJ1-1; maybe TRBD1 (6 bases). V lost 7 bases and J lost 1, with 25 bases in between. Germline assignment: CDR1 LNHDA and CDR2 SQIVND (reference sequence). This CDR3 has 18 residues. CDR3: CASTPVQGARPGNTEAFF. Here the CDR3 DNA reads TGTGCCAGTACCCCCGTACAGGGAGCAAGGCCCGGGAACACTGAAGCTTTCTTT. The whole variable domain, remainder taken from reference TRBV19 and TRBJ1-1, is DGGITQSPKYLFRKEGQNVTLSCEQNLNHDAMYWYRQDPGQGLRLIYYSQIVNDFQKGDIAEGYSVSREKKESFPLTVTSAQKNPTAFYLCASTPVQGARPGNTEAFFGQGTRLTVV.

This clone was picked up a small number of times. The chain uses TRBV6-1 and TRBJ1-2; D unclear. Germline V CDR1 and CDR2: MNHNS, SASEGT. The CDR3 contains 13 residues. Trimming stripped 0 bases from V and 4 bases from J, with 6 bases between. CDR3 sequence reads: CASSEAVSYGYTF. CDR3 coding DNA: TGTGCCAGCAGTGAAGCGGTCAGCTATGGCTACACCTTC.

The rearrangement joins TRBV27 to TRBJ2-5; 15 nucleotides match TRBD2. The V gene end was trimmed by 3 bases and the J gene end by 2 bases; junction bases not matched to a gene: 4. The length of the CDR3 is 17 residues. Germline-derived CDR1 and CDR2 are MNHEY and SMNVEV (reference sequence). The CDR3 here is CASSLGLAGGGQETQYF. The CDR3 DNA is TGTGCCAGCAGTTTGGGACTAGCGGGGGGTGGGCAAGAGACCCAGTACTTC.

The V and J genes are TRBV7-9 and TRBJ1-5, with D maybe TRBD1 (5 bases). The CDR3 loop spans 14 amino acids. V shed 5 bases and J shed 4 bases, with 12 bases lying between them. Germline-derived CDR1 and CDR2 are SEHNR and FQNEAQ (reference sequence). The DNA for the CDR3 is TGTGCCAGCAGCGCCTTCGACAGTAATCAGCCCCAGCATTTT. Translating gives CASSAFDSNQPQHF.

Here the CDR3 DNA reads TGTGCCAGTGGGGACTTCCTTGACCAAGGAGCCCAGTACTTC. It yields the protein CASGDFLDQGAQYF. The chain couples TRBV6-1 to TRBJ2-5; D may be TRBD2 (6 bases). Trimming took 9 bases from V and 9 from J, leaving 23 bases between them. CDR3 length: 14 residues. Per germline, CDR1 MNHNS and CDR2 SASEGT.

Worth noting for this clone: Compared with germline, one end of the junction differs, possibly owing to a read error. The V call is TRBV5-6, the J call TRBJ2-2; TRBD2 is a possible D gene (5 bases). Germline V gene sequence: CDR1 SGHDT, CDR2 YYEEEE. This CDR3 is 12 amino acids long. CDR3: CASSNSAGELLF. CDR3 nucleotide sequence: TGTGCCAGCAGCAATAGTGCCGGGGAGCTGCTTTTT.

This chain links TRBV9 with TRBJ2-6; 8 bases are a match to TRBD1. Germline trimming cut 3 bases from V and 2 bases from J; bases unmatched to any gene: 10. This CDR3 has 18 residues. In germline, CDR1 is SGDLS, CDR2 YYNGEE. CDR3 loop: CASSDGQGNFPGANVLTF. As DNA, the CDR3 is TGTGCCAGCAGCGATGGACAGGGAAACTTCCCTGGGGCCAACGTCCTGACTTTC.

This chain's CDR3 is CASSLPIRDTYEQYF. The DNA of the CDR3 is TGTGCCAGCAGCTTACCCATCCGGGACACCTACGAGCAGTACTTC. The V call is TRBV7-8, the J call TRBJ2-7; maybe TRBD1 (6 bases). V dropped 2 bases and J dropped 2 bases, with 13 bases sitting between them. Germline assignment: CDR1 SGHVS and CDR2 FQNEAQ. The CDR3 loop spans 15 amino acids.

The chain employs TRBV29-1 and TRBJ1-1, with D uncertain. The CDR3 is 13 residues long. Germline V lookup: CDR1 SQVTM, CDR2 ANQGSEA. Trimming took off 1 base at V and 1 base at J, with 7 bases between the two ends. CDR3 protein: CSVEGNRNTEAFF. For the CDR3, the DNA is TGCAGCGTTGAAGGGAACAGGAACACTGAAGCTTTCTTT.

The V gene is TRBV28, the J gene TRBJ2-3, with 10 nucleotides matching TRBD2. After removal of 6 bases from V and 2 bases from J, the junction contained 23 bases not matched to a gene. Germline V CDR1 and CDR2: MDHEN, SYDVKM. The CDR3 is 21 residues long. CDR3 amino acids: CASRPPTDTARAGGHTDTQYF. Written as DNA, the CDR3 is TGTGCCAGCAGGCCGCCAACGGACACGGCGAGAGCGGGGGGGCACACAGATACGCAGTATTTT.

The J gene is TRBJ2-3, the V gene TRBV19, with 10 positions matching TRBD1. V gave up 4 bases and J gave up 3 bases; unmatched junction bases: 7. Germline V gene lookup returns CDR1 LNHDA and CDR2 SQIVND (reference sequence). The CDR3 has 16 amino acids. CDR3 coding DNA: TGTGCCAGTAGTACGGGTTGGACAGGGGGTACAGATACGCAGTATTTT. Translated: CASSTGWTGGTDTQYF.

The V gene is TRBV4-2, the J gene TRBJ2-5; unclear D gene. CDR3 length: 16 amino acids. With 1 base removed from V and 7 bases from J, the gap between germline ends came to 19 bases. Looked up from germline, CDR1 is LGHNA and CDR2 is YNFKEQ. CDR3 in DNA: TGTGCCAGCAGCCAAGTGATACGTGGTTCCGCCGGGACCCAGTACTTC. Translated: CASSQVIRGSAGTQYF.

The chain links TRBV29-1 to TRBJ2-2; D might be TRBD2 (6 bases). The CDR3 is 14 residues long. Germline values: CDR1 SQVTM, CDR2 ANQGSEA. Deletions cut 5 bases from V and 4 bases from J, with 14 bases between. This chain's CDR3 is CSVLGVGGTGELFF. CDR3 DNA sequence: TGCAGCGTTTTGGGGGTCGGGGGCACCGGGGAGCTGTTTTTT.

This sequence joins TRBV10-3 and TRBJ2-3, with 12 nucleotides matching TRBD2. The CDR3 extends over 15 amino acids. CDR1 is ENHRY, CDR2 SYGVKD, per germline. The V gene end was trimmed by 5 bases and the J gene end by 3 bases; junction bases not matched to a gene: 3. CDR3 in amino acids: CAISRGLAGTDTQYF. The CDR3 nucleotides are TGTGCCATCAGTCGCGGACTAGCGGGGACAGATACGCAGTATTTT.

CDR3 protein: CASSKTSGGASDTQYF. CDR3 nucleotide sequence: TGTGCCAGCAGCAAAACTAGCGGGGGGGCCTCAGATACGCAGTATTTT. J is TRBJ2-3 and V is TRBV5-4; 13 bases line up with TRBD2. Germline loops: CDR1 SGHNT, CDR2 YYREEE (reference sequence). V was pared by 4 bases and J by 4 bases, with 6 bases of the junction left unmatched. The CDR3 consists of 16 residues.

This sequence joins TRBV12-2 and TRBJ2-6; TRBD1 reflects the table's D call only, with no check against the DNA. TRBV12-2 is reported as a pseudogene. The length of the CDR3 is 16 residues. CDR3 loop: CASRAETGNGANVLTF. CDR3 coding DNA: TGTGCAAGTCGCGCCGAGACAGGGAATGGGGCCAACGTCCTGACTTTC.

Here the CDR3 reads CASSHLRGRSNQPQHF. For the CDR3, the DNA is TGTGCCAGCAGCCACTTACGGGGTAGGAGCAATCAGCCCCAGCATTTT. V gene TRBV7-8 combines with J gene TRBJ1-5; D is unclear. Germline-derived CDR1 and CDR2 are SGHVS and FQNEAQ. The CDR3 extends over 16 amino acids. The V and J ends lost 5 bases and 1 base respectively, with 15 bases between them.

V and J are TRBV5-4 and TRBJ2-2; D possibly corresponds to TRBD2 (6 bases). Trimming removed 0 bases at V and 7 bases at J, with 10 bases between. CDR1 and CDR2 (germline): SGHNT, YYREEE (reference sequence). The CDR3 covers 14 residues. The CDR3 region has the DNA TGTGCCAGCAGCTTGGCGGGGGAGATCGGGGAGCTGTTTTTT. This sequence encodes CASSLAGEIGELFF.